This TCR beta chain was recovered during a study of cytomegalovirus exposure and HLA in healthy donors. Overall study results and limits: Rare TCR sequences dominated, though some public TCRs recurred in many donors. The study listed under 200 cytomegalovirus-associated TCR beta chains. Three of the chains that were CMV-associated were confirmed in vitro to be specific for CMV antigens.

The germline V gene has CDR1 SGHDN and CDR2 FVKESK. The CDR3 spans 15 residues. Losses at the gene ends were 2 bases for V and 4 bases for J; bases not matched to a gene: 4. The protocol was immunoSEQ multiplex PCR, while the TCRdb copy is restricted to in-frame clones and leaves out a portion. The table shows under 250,000 clones, with around 80% occurring only once. About this clone itself: Its antigen remains unknown.

The donors were part of the validation cohort of roughly 130 subjects. That cohort was separate from the first cohort, which comprised under 750 subjects. Sequenced: PBMCs. This chain connects TRBV14 to TRBJ2-7; 11 nucleotides align to TRBD2. This clonotype was sampled from a woman aged 30 to 39 in good health and CMV-seronegative. DNA for the CDR3: TGTGCCAGCAGCCAAAGACGGACTAGCGGGTACGAGCAGTACTTC. As protein: CASSQRRTSGYEQYF.